This TCR beta chain was recovered during a study of neoadjuvant anti-PD-1 for oral cavity cancer. The time point is: after neoadjuvant nivolumab, at surgical resection. Patients were newly diagnosed with stage II-IVA oral cavity squamous cell carcinoma without prior systemic or radiation treatment. Sequencing was performed with immunoSEQ multiplex PCR; in TCRdb, only in-frame clones are kept and a portion is missing. This sample has tens of thousands of clones, with roughly nine tenths found just once. This sequence was found in a person aged 40 to 85 with oral cavity squamous cell carcinoma. Material: PBMCs, obtained after nivolumab (anti-PD-1) treatment.

The DNA for the CDR3 is TGTGCCAGCAGCTTGGTGGGACTAGAGCCCTACGAGCAGTACTTC. As protein: CASSLVGLEPYEQYF. J is TRBJ2-7 and V is TRBV5-6; TRBD2 matches at 8 bases. Trimming cost V 0 bases and J 2 bases; bases outside gene matches: 4. The CDR3 has 15 residues. Germline loops: CDR1 SGHDT, CDR2 YYEEEE.